A selection of T cell receptor beta chains follows, all from one sample in a study of cytotoxic CD8 clonotypes in ibrutinib-treated CLL. TCRdb's copy holds only in-frame clones and misses some; the assay was immunoSEQ multiplex PCR. This sample has 200,000 to 250,000 clones, with 70% found just once. Sequencing used PBMCs, obtained after 12 months of ibrutinib treatment. These TCRs come from a human donor with chronic lymphocytic leukemia. The CDR3 runs from the conserved cysteine through the conserved F or W. The D gene is left open where the match is weak. A row's size may be missing; if present it is once, few, many or a size class.

cdr3_nt cdr3_aa v_call d_call j_call clone_size
TGCGCCAGCAGCCCGGCGGGAGGGCCTCTTGATACGCAGTATTTT CASSPAGGPLDTQYF TRBV5-1 TRBD2 TRBJ2-3 NA
TGTGCCAGCAGCTTAGATCCCACTAGCGGGGGGCCGGGGAGAGAGCAGTACTTC CASSLDPTSGGPGREQYF TRBV7-6 TRBD2 TRBJ2-7 once
TGCAGCGTTGAAGATCGGCAGGGGAACACTGAAGCTTTCTTT CSVEDRQGNTEAFF TRBV29-1 NA TRBJ1-1 NA
TGTGCCAGCAGTTACGAGGGAGGGAGTGAAGCTTTCTTT CASSYEGGSEAFF TRBV6-5 NA TRBJ1-1 few
TGTGCTAGTGGTTTATCTGGAAACACCATATATTTT CASGLSGNTIYF TRBV12-5 NA TRBJ1-3 NA
TGCGCCAGCAGCTTTGATATGACCGGGGAGCTGTTTTTT CASSFDMTGELFF TRBV5-1 NA TRBJ2-2 NA
TGTGCCAGTACCCGGGGAGGGAAGGGGGAAACAGATACGCAGTATTTT CASTRGGKGETDTQYF TRBV19 NA TRBJ2-3 NA
TGTGCCTGGCTACTAGCGGGAGGAAACATTCAGTACTTC CAWLLAGGNIQYF TRBV30 TRBD2 TRBJ2-4 NA
TGCAGCGTTGCTGGATCTGGCGGGAGAAGCACAGATACGCAGTATTTT CSVAGSGGRSTDTQYF TRBV29-1 TRBD2 TRBJ2-3 once
TGTGCCAGCAGTTTAGGAATAACAGGGTTCGCTGGGGCCAACGTCCTGACTTTC CASSLGITGFAGANVLTF TRBV28 NA TRBJ2-6 NA
TGCGCCAGCAGCCAAGAACGGACCCGTGCGAGAACCTTC CASSQERTRARTF TRBV4-3 NA TRBJ1-2 NA
TGTGCCACCAGCAGGGGACTAGTTCCTGAGCAGTTCTTC CATSRGLVPEQFF TRBV15 TRBD2 TRBJ2-1 NA
TGTGCCAGCAGTGTCAGGGGCCCCTACGAGCAGTACTTC CASSVRGPYEQYF TRBV27 NA TRBJ2-7 NA
TGTGCCAGCAGAAGGGGAGGCGGAGAGACCCAGTACTTC CASRRGGGETQYF TRBV6-5 NA TRBJ2-5 few
TGTGCCAGCAGCTTGGCTCTTGCCTACAATGAGCAGTTCTTC CASSLALAYNEQFF TRBV5-6 NA TRBJ2-1 NA
TGTGCCAGTAGTATCGTCCAATACTCTGGAAACACCATATATTTT CASSIVQYSGNTIYF TRBV19 NA TRBJ1-3 once
TGTGCCAGCAGCTTAGAGTTCGACAGGGGAAGGCATGAGCAGTTCTTC CASSLEFDRGRHEQFF TRBV7-2 TRBD1 TRBJ2-1 NA